This T cell receptor beta chain was captured by sequencing in a study of blood T cells in healthy people across ages. Alongside a J-beta primer mix, a sample-barcoded 5' primer served in a second PCR lasting roughly 6 to 11 cycles. TCRdb itself ran the 5' RACE reads through MiXCR, one entry per CDR3 protein. The data hold 800,000 to 950,000 distinct CDR3 sequences, with 25% to 30% observed a single time. Germline loops: CDR1 MNHEY, CDR2 SVGAGI. J lost 4 bases, V lost 5 bases, and 5 bases had no gene match. The length of the CDR3 is 15 residues. This clonotype appeared a few times. These data were likewise used in another study, on T cells of mothers and their children.

Sequenced sample: blood. The V and J genes are TRBV6-5 and TRBJ1-5; 10 nucleotides match TRBD1. This receptor was identified in a woman aged 40 to 55 in good health. In DNA form, the CDR3 reads TGTGCCAGCAGTGTGGGACAGGGGCTTAATCAGCCCCAGCATTTT. Translated: CASSVGQGLNQPQHF.